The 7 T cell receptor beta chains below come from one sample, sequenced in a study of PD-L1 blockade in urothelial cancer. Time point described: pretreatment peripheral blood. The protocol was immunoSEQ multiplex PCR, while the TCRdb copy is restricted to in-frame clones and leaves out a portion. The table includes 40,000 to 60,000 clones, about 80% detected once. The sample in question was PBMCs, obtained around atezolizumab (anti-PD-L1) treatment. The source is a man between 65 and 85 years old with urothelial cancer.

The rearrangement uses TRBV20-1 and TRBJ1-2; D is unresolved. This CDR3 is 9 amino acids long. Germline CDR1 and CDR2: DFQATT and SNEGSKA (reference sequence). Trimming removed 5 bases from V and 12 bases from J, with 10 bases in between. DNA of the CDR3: TGCAGTGCTGATGAGATAGACACCTTC. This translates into CSADEIDTF.

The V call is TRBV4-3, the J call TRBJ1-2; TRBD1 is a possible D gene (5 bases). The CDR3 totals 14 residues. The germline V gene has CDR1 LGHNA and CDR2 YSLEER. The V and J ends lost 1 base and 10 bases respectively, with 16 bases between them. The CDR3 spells CASSQVKGDSPYTF. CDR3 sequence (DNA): TGCGCCAGCAGCCAAGTCAAGGGCGACAGTCCCTACACCTTC.

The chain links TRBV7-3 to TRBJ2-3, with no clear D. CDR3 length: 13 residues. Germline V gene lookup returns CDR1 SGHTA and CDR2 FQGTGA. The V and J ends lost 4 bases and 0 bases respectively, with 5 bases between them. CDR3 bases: TGTGCCAGCAGCTCCACTAGCACAGATACGCAGTATTTT. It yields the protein CASSSTSTDTQYF.

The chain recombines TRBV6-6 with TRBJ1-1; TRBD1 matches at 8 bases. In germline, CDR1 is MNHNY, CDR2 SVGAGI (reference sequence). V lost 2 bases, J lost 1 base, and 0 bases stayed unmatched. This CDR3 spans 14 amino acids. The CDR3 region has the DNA TGTGCCAGCAGTTACGGACAGGGGAACACTGAAGCTTTCTTT. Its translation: CASSYGQGNTEAFF.

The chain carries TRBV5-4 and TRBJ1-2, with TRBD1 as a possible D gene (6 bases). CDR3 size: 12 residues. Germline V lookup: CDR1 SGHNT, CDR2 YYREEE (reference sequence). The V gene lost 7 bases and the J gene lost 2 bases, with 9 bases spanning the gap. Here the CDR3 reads CASGDKNYGYTF. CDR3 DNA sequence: TGTGCCAGCGGGGACAAAAACTATGGCTACACCTTC. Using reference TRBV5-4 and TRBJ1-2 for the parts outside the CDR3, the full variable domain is ETGVTQSPTHLIKTRGQQVTLRCSSQSGHNTVSWYQQALGQGPQFIFQYYREEENGRGNFPPRFSGLQFPNYSSELNVNALELDDSALYLCASGDKNYGYTFGSGTRLTVV.

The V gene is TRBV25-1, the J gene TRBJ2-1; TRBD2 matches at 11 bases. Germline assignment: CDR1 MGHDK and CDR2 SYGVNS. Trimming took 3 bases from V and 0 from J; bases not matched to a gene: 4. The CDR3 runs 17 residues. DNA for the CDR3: TGTGCCAGCAGTGACCCGACTAGCGGGAACTCCTACAATGAGCAGTTCTTC. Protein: CASSDPTSGNSYNEQFF.

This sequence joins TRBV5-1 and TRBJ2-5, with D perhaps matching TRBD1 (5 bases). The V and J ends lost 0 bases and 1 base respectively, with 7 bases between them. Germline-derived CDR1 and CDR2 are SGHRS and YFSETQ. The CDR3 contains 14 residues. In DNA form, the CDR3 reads TGCGCCAGCAGCTTGGAACAGGTCCAAGAGACCCAGTACTTC. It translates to CASSLEQVQETQYF.